One sample yielded the 25 T cell receptor beta chains listed below, sequenced in a study of T cells in localized non-small cell lung cancer. Profiling relied on immunoSEQ multiplex PCR, and the TCRdb table lists in-frame clones only, not all of them. The top ten hold 13% of the sample, which has 2,500 to 3,000 clones, under 30% seen once. The source material was normal lung tissue next to the tumor, sampled before any cancer treatment. The receptors here all came from a male donor at least 60 years old with stage II lung adenocarcinoma.

Only a few counts were recorded for this clone. The rearrangement joins TRBV29-1 to TRBJ1-3; 9 nucleotides match TRBD1. The ends lost 7 bases at V and 4 bases at J; junction bases unmatched: 5. This CDR3 contains 13 residues. Germline V gene lookup returns CDR1 SQVTM and CDR2 ANQGSEA. The CDR3, as DNA: TGCAGCGCCGACGGGACAGGGGGAAACACCATATATTTT. Residues: CSADGTGGNTIYF.

V usage is TRBV12-5 and J usage is TRBJ1-5; D may be TRBD1 (6 bases). V lost 3 bases to trimming and J lost 1 base, with 19 bases between them. The germline gives CDR1 LGHNT, CDR2 FRNRAP. The CDR3 length is 18 residues. The CDR3 nucleotides are TGTGCTAGTGGTTTCCGTCAATCTACCGGGGGCAGCAATCAGCCCCAGCATTTT. This codes for CASGFRQSTGGSNQPQHF.

This rearrangement joins TRBV19 to TRBJ1-4, with D possibly being TRBD1 (5 bases). CDR3 length: 16 amino acids. V was trimmed by 4 bases and J by 4 bases, leaving 16 bases between them. Germline CDR1 reads LNHDA; CDR2 reads SQIVND (reference sequence). This CDR3 reads CASSSGRDGFNEKLFF. DNA for the CDR3: TGTGCCAGTAGTAGCGGCCGGGACGGATTTAATGAAAAACTGTTTTTT.

The chain recombines TRBV12-5 with TRBJ2-7, with D uncertain. The CDR3 consists of 12 residues. CDR1 is LGHNT, CDR2 FRNRAP, per germline. The CDR3 here is CASTSSWAEQYF. The CDR3 DNA follows: TGTGCCAGCACCTCGTCCTGGGCCGAGCAGTACTTC.

The V call is TRBV9, the J call TRBJ2-2, with TRBD2 identical over 8 bases. Germline V gene sequence: CDR1 SGDLS, CDR2 YYNGEE. This CDR3 has 14 residues. Germline trimming cut 5 bases from V and 3 bases from J; bases unmatched to any gene: 3. The CDR3 region is CASRLAGHTGELFF. In DNA, the CDR3 is TGTGCCAGCAGATTAGCGGGGCACACCGGGGAGCTGTTTTTT.

This clone was found a few times. This sequence joins TRBV6-8 and TRBJ1-1, with D unclear. CDR3 length: 13 residues. Deletions cut 0 bases from V and 3 bases from J, with 5 bases between. The germline CDR1 and CDR2 sequences are MNHGY and SAAAGT. The CDR3 nucleotides read TGTGCCAGCAGTTACTCGGCGGACACTGAAGCTTTCTTT. Translated, it gives CASSYSADTEAFF.

The J gene is TRBJ2-5, the V gene TRBV5-1, with TRBD1 matching 8 bases. Per germline, CDR1 SGHRS and CDR2 YFSETQ. The V segment lost 0 bases and the J segment 3 bases; nucleotides outside the gene matches: 7. The CDR3 loop spans 16 amino acids. This chain's CDR3 is CASSLVGTDREETQYF. Written as DNA, the CDR3 is TGCGCCAGCAGCTTGGTTGGGACGGACAGGGAAGAGACCCAGTACTTC.

This clone is medium-sized in the sample. J is TRBJ1-4 and V is TRBV6-8; D unresolved. This CDR3 region has 12 residues. Germline V gene data show CDR1 as MNHGY and CDR2 as SAAAGT. Trimming took 7 bases from V and 8 from J, leaving 11 bases between them. The CDR3 protein is CASNFMGEKLFF. The CDR3 nucleotides read TGTGCCAGCAACTTTATGGGGGAAAAACTGTTTTTT.

In this sample, this clone turned up a few times. The chain joins TRBV6-8 to TRBJ2-5; TRBD1 agrees at 7 bases. Germline-derived CDR1 and CDR2 are MNHGY and SAAAGT. Germline trimming cut 5 bases from V and 4 bases from J; bases unmatched to any gene: 1. The CDR3 covers 12 residues. Here the CDR3 reads CASSRQGETQYF. The CDR3, as DNA: TGTGCCAGCAGTCGACAGGGAGAGACCCAGTACTTC.

The chain has TRBV6-4 and TRBJ1-5, with a weak D call TRBD1 (5 bases). Between the trimmed V and J ends, which lost 5 bases and 2 bases, there was a span of 16 bases. Germline CDR1 reads MRHNA; CDR2 reads SNTAGT. The CDR3 consists of 16 residues. CDR3 region: CASSYPGRRGNQPQHF. The CDR3, as DNA: TGTGCCAGCAGTTACCCAGGGAGAAGGGGCAATCAGCCCCAGCATTTT.

This sequence joins TRBV11-3 and TRBJ2-1, with a weak D call TRBD2 (5 bases). The CDR3 spans 16 residues. The germline gives CDR1 SGHNT, CDR2 YENEEA. The V gene lost 5 bases and the J gene lost 6 bases, with 20 bases spanning the gap. CDR3: CASSRGTGSRSNEQFF. DNA for the CDR3: TGTGCCAGCAGCCGCGGAACGGGGTCTCGAAGCAATGAGCAGTTCTTC.

The chain has TRBV9 and TRBJ2-3; the D gene is possibly TRBD2 (5 bases). Trimming shortened V by 4 bases and J by 2 bases, and 14 bases separated the two germline ends. CDR3 length: 15 amino acids. Per the germline V gene, CDR1 is SGDLS and CDR2 is YYNGEE. CDR3 sequence reads: CASSPNGEYTDTQYF. DNA for the CDR3: TGTGCCAGCAGCCCTAATGGGGAGTACACAGATACGCAGTATTTT. Looking up the rest from reference TRBV9 and TRBJ2-3 gives the full variable domain: DSGVTQTPKHLITATGQRVTLRCSPRSGDLSVYWYQQSLDQGLQFLIQYYNGEERAKGNILERFSAQQFPDLHSELNLSSLELGDSALYFCASSPNGEYTDTQYFGPGTRLTVL.

This clone was counted between two and nine times. The chain is built from TRBV11-3 and TRBJ2-1, with a tentative D call TRBD2 (6 bases). Trimming took 5 bases from V and 6 from J, leaving 17 bases between them. CDR1 is SGHNT, CDR2 YENEEA, per germline. The CDR3 extends over 15 amino acids. In DNA, the CDR3 is TGTGCCAGCAGCCCCCGCCGTGGGGGGATCAATGAGCAGTTCTTC. It is translated as CASSPRRGGINEQFF.

By frequency in the sample, this clone is large. The J gene is TRBJ1-1, the V gene TRBV18, with D uncertain. The CDR3 extends over 15 amino acids. CDR1 and CDR2 (germline): KGHSH, LQKENI. Trimming pared 5 bases from V and 1 base from J, leaving 14 bases between. In DNA form, the CDR3 reads TGTGCCAGCTCATCCCAGAGCTTGGGGAACACTGAAGCTTTCTTT. Its translation: CASSSQSLGNTEAFF.

This clone turned up a few times. The chain is built from TRBV5-8 and TRBJ2-5; D gene uncertain. CDR3 length equals 13 residues. Germline-derived CDR1 and CDR2 are SGHTS and YDEGEE. V lost 2 bases, J lost 2 bases, and 7 bases lay in between. CDR3 in amino acids: CASSLRLQETQYF. The CDR3 DNA sequence: TGTGCCAGCAGCTTACGCTTGCAAGAGACCCAGTACTTC.

In its sample, this clone ranks as large. This chain links TRBV9 with TRBJ2-7, with TRBD2 matching over 8 bases. Germline V CDR1 and CDR2: SGDLS, YYNGEE. This CDR3 has 15 residues. V lost 4 bases to trimming and J lost 2 bases; unmatched junction nucleotides: 8. In nucleotides, the CDR3 is TGTGCCAGCAGCCTCGAGACTAGCGCGGCCTACGAGCAGTACTTC. Its protein product is CASSLETSAAYEQYF.

This clone came up a few times. This chain uses TRBV9 with TRBJ2-2; D call uncertain. The CDR3 is 14 residues long. Germline lookup yields CDR1 SGDLS and CDR2 YYNGEE. With 5 bases removed from V and 6 bases from J, the gap between germline ends came to 14 bases. This chain's CDR3 is CASSESRIAGELFF. CDR3 in DNA: TGTGCCAGCAGTGAAAGCAGAATCGCCGGGGAGCTGTTTTTT.

There are a few counts of this clone. The chain uses TRBV6-8 and TRBJ2-6; D is perhaps TRBD1 (5 bases). Trimming left V 6 bases short and J 2 bases short, with 17 bases between. Germline CDR1 MNHGY, CDR2 SAAAGT. There are 17 residues in the CDR3. This CDR3 is CASRLSNRFAGANVLTF. CDR3 in DNA: TGTGCCAGCAGACTGTCAAACAGGTTTGCTGGGGCCAACGTCCTGACTTTC.

V is TRBV2 and J is TRBJ1-1; the D gene is possibly TRBD1 (6 bases). V was cut by 6 bases and J by 8 bases, with 22 bases left in between. Germline assignment: CDR1 SNHLY and CDR2 FYNNEI. The CDR3 sequence is 15 residues long. Here the CDR3 DNA reads TGTGCCAGCAGGGGTGCAGGGGTACTAGCTGTGGAAGCTTTCTTT. Its translation is CASRGAGVLAVEAFF.

V is TRBV5-1 and J is TRBJ2-7, with 11 positions matching TRBD1. The CDR3 totals 14 residues. The germline gives CDR1 SGHRS, CDR2 YFSETQ. The V segment lost 3 bases and the J segment 3 bases; nucleotides outside the gene matches: 2. CDR3 residues: CASSSGTGGYEQYF. CDR3 coding DNA: TGCGCCAGCAGCTCCGGGACAGGGGGCTACGAGCAGTACTTC.

In DNA, the CDR3 is TGTGCCAGCAGGTCCATCCCCGGACAGGGATTGAACACTGAAGCTTTCTTT. It is translated as CASRSIPGQGLNTEAFF. The rearrangement joins TRBV6-8 to TRBJ1-1; TRBD1 matches at 8 bases. After removal of 6 bases from V and 0 bases from J, the junction contained 12 bases not matched to a gene. In germline, CDR1 is MNHGY, CDR2 SAAAGT. This CDR3 is 17 amino acids long.

The chain recombines TRBV5-1 with TRBJ2-1; D might be TRBD2 (7 bases). Trimming shortened V by 0 bases and J by 8 bases, and 21 bases separated the two germline ends. CDR1 is SGHRS and CDR2 is YFSETQ in the germline V gene. The CDR3 spans 17 residues. CDR3 nucleotides: TGCGCCAGCAGCTTGGTGGGCAGGGGAGGGGCGTTCGATGAGCAGTTCTTC. Amino acid sequence: CASSLVGRGGAFDEQFF.

This clone is categorized as medium-sized (0.01 to 0.1%). The chain uses TRBV6-8 and TRBJ2-7; 7 bases line up with TRBD2. The CDR3 loop spans 15 amino acids. CDR1 is MNHGY, CDR2 SAAAGT, per germline. Trimming cost V 10 bases and J 1 base; bases outside gene matches: 13. The CDR3 loop is CAIREGRDRSYEQYF. CDR3 in DNA: TGTGCCATCAGGGAAGGGAGGGACCGATCCTACGAGCAGTACTTC.

The V and J genes are TRBV9 and TRBJ2-2; 8 nucleotides align to TRBD1. The V gene end was trimmed by 6 bases and the J gene end by 5 bases; junction bases not matched to a gene: 12. The germline gives CDR1 SGDLS, CDR2 YYNGEE. CDR3 length equals 16 residues. CDR3 residues: CASTATGTGGTGELFF. The DNA of the CDR3 is TGTGCCAGCACCGCTACCGGGACAGGAGGAACCGGGGAGCTGTTTTTT.

The chain carries TRBV9 and TRBJ1-2, with D possibly being TRBD1 (5 bases). Germline loops: CDR1 SGDLS, CDR2 YYNGEE. V gave up 3 bases and J gave up 0 bases, with 12 bases separating them. The CDR3 extends over 15 amino acids. CDR3 protein: CASSDPGATNYGYTF. The CDR3 bases are TGTGCCAGCAGCGACCCCGGGGCCACTAACTATGGCTACACCTTC.